This entry lists 11 T cell receptor beta chains sequenced from one sample in a study of blood T cell repertoires in COVID-19. TCRdb keeps only in-frame clones here, not all; method: immunoSEQ multiplex PCR. Counted here are about 460,000 clones, less than 90% occurring once; the ten biggest clones make up around 7.9%. Sequencing input: PBMCs or T cells enriched from blood (not recorded which). These receptors were collected from a woman aged 60-75 years who had recovered from COVID-19.

The chain combines TRBV19 with TRBJ1-5; D uncertain. Trimming removed 3 bases at V and 0 bases at J, with 9 bases between. Germline V lookup: CDR1 LNHDA, CDR2 SQIVND (reference sequence). The CDR3 runs 15 residues. CDR3 amino acids: CASSMADNSNQPQHF. The DNA of the CDR3 is TGTGCCAGTAGTATGGCAGATAATAGCAATCAGCCCCAGCATTTT.

V and J are TRBV9 and TRBJ2-7; weak D call: TRBD1 (6 bases). This CDR3 is built from 15 residues. Trimming shortened V by 3 bases and J by 3 bases, and 16 bases separated the two germline ends. CDR1 SGDLS and CDR2 YYNGEE come from the germline V gene. DNA of the CDR3: TGTGCCAGCAGCGGCCCGGGACACAAGAGCTACGAGCAGTACTTC. As protein: CASSGPGHKSYEQYF.

The V gene is TRBV5-1, the J gene TRBJ2-5; D uncertain. This CDR3 comprises 16 residues. CDR1 SGHRS and CDR2 YFSETQ come from the germline V gene. V was shortened by 0 bases and J by 5 bases, with 17 bases between the two germline ends. The CDR3 region is CASSLESETPVETQYF. The CDR3 nucleotides read TGCGCCAGCAGCTTGGAATCGGAGACCCCCGTGGAGACCCAGTACTTC. The full variable domain, with the rest looked up from reference TRBV5-1 and TRBJ2-5, is KAGVTQTPRYLIKTRGQQVTLSCSPISGHRSVSWYQQTPGQGLQFLFEYFSETQRNKGNFPGRFSGRQFSNSRSEMNVSTLELGDSALYLCASSLESETPVETQYFGPGTRLLVL.

This clone was recorded a few times. The CDR3 reads CASSQARTGSDEQFF. The DNA for the CDR3 is TGTGCCAGCAGCCAAGCCCGGACAGGGTCCGATGAGCAGTTCTTC. This chain joins TRBV3-1 (or the pseudogene TRBV3-2) and TRBJ2-1; 8 nucleotides agree with TRBD1. The CDR3 contains 15 residues. Per the germline V gene, CDR1 is LGHDT and CDR2 is YNNKEL (reference sequence). The ends lost 1 base at V and 8 bases at J; junction bases unmatched: 7.

Notes on this clone: A read error may account for a junction end that differs from germline. V is TRBV7-7 and J is TRBJ2-7, with a possible D match to TRBD1 (7 bases). The CDR3 consists of 15 residues. Germline V lookup: CDR1 SSHAT, CDR2 FNYEAQ (reference sequence). The CDR3 bases are TGTGCTAGCAGCTTAGCGGCGGGGACAGTCTACGAGCAGTACTTC. Translation: CASSLAAGTVYEQYF.

V is TRBV2 and J is TRBJ1-1; a weak D match, TRBD1 (5 bases). Germline values: CDR1 SNHLY, CDR2 FYNNEI. V lost 2 bases and J 4 bases, leaving 14 bases between the germline ends. The CDR3 is 15 amino acids. Here the CDR3 reads CASSELGGEGTEAFF. For the CDR3, the DNA is TGTGCCAGCAGTGAATTGGGAGGGGAGGGCACTGAAGCTTTCTTT.

Here the CDR3 reads CASSAGLAGLADTQYF. Here the CDR3 DNA reads TGCGCCAGCAGCGCCGGACTAGCGGGTTTGGCAGATACGCAGTATTTT. V usage is TRBV5-1 and J usage is TRBJ2-3; 11 positions match TRBD2. The germline V gene encodes CDR1 SGHRS and CDR2 YFSETQ. The trim removed 4 bases at V and 4 bases at J, leaving 8 bases unmatched. The CDR3 loop spans 16 amino acids.

This chain connects TRBV5-1 to TRBJ2-1; the match to TRBD2 covers 13 bases. Losses at the gene ends were 5 bases for V and 4 bases for J; bases not matched to a gene: 15. The CDR3 spans 19 residues. Germline assignment: CDR1 SGHRS and CDR2 YFSETQ. The CDR3 sequence is CASRTGLAGRRQNYNEQFF. Here the CDR3 DNA reads TGCGCCAGCAGAACGGGACTAGCGGGACGGAGGCAAAATTACAATGAGCAGTTCTTC.

J is TRBJ2-7 and V is TRBV27; D unclear. Trimming left V 4 bases short and J 0 bases short, with 7 bases between. The germline CDR1 and CDR2 sequences are MNHEY and SMNVEV (reference sequence). The CDR3 totals 13 residues. DNA of the CDR3: TGTGCCAGCAGTTCAAGGAGCTCCTACGAGCAGTACTTC. Translation gives CASSSRSSYEQYF.

The chain joins TRBV5-6 to TRBJ2-7; possible D gene TRBD2, 7 bases. The CDR3 is 13 amino acids. CDR1 is SGHDT, CDR2 YYEEEE, per germline. V was shortened by 4 bases and J by 5 bases, with 13 bases between the two germline ends. CDR3 residues: CASSLGGGHEQYF. The DNA of the CDR3 is TGTGCCAGCAGCCTTGGGGGGGGCCACGAGCAGTACTTC.

V usage is TRBV5-1 and J usage is TRBJ2-2, with 9 bases fitting TRBD1. The CDR3 sequence is 15 residues long. V lost 4 bases and J lost 6; bases outside the gene matches: 7. Germline V gives CDR1 SGHRS, CDR2 YFSETQ. The CDR3 spells CASSGSGTGSGELFF. In DNA form, the CDR3 reads TGCGCCAGCAGCGGATCCGGGACAGGGTCCGGGGAGCTGTTTTTT.